The 27 T cell receptor beta chains reported below all come from one sample, sequenced in a study of T cell clones after liver transplantation. Method: immunoSEQ multiplex PCR; TCRdb's copy keeps in-frame clones and lacks some. The sample includes 6,000 or so clones, over 70% of them seen just once. This sample comprised CD8+ T cells from blood, obtained before liver transplant. These TCRs come from a human donor who received a liver transplant.

The V gene is TRBV4-1, the J gene TRBJ2-7; D call uncertain. Germline V gene lookup returns CDR1 MGHRA and CDR2 YSYEKL. Between the trimmed V and J ends, which lost 0 bases and 1 base, there was a span of 10 bases. The CDR3 runs to 15 residues. CDR3 sequence reads: CASSQDPSESYEQYF. The CDR3 DNA follows: TGCGCCAGCAGCCAAGATCCTTCAGAATCCTACGAGCAGTACTTC.

The chain joins TRBV9 to TRBJ2-1; 13 nucleotides agree with TRBD2. Germline values: CDR1 SGDLS, CDR2 YYNGEE. Germline trimming cut 1 base from V and 9 bases from J; bases unmatched to any gene: 7. This CDR3 contains 16 residues. The CDR3 nucleotides read TGTGCCAGCAGCGTAACGGGACTAGCGGGATGGAGTGAGCAGTTCTTC. Its protein is CASSVTGLAGWSEQFF.

V gene TRBV9 combines with J gene TRBJ2-7, with D tentatively TRBD2 (7 bases). With 2 bases removed from V and 2 bases from J, the gap between germline ends came to 11 bases. This CDR3 spans 14 amino acids. Germline CDR1 reads SGDLS; CDR2 reads YYNGEE. CDR3 DNA sequence: TGTGCCAGCAGCGTTTCGGGGGGCCCCTACGAGCAGTACTTC. Translated: CASSVSGGPYEQYF. Drawing the rest from reference TRBV9 and TRBJ2-7, the complete variable domain is DSGVTQTPKHLITATGQRVTLRCSPRSGDLSVYWYQQSLDQGLQFLIQYYNGEERAKGNILERFSAQQFPDLHSELNLSSLELGDSALYFCASSVSGGPYEQYFGPGTRLTVT.

The J gene is TRBJ2-6, the V gene TRBV30; 8 nucleotides align to TRBD2. The CDR3 runs 20 residues. Germline CDR1 GTSNPN, CDR2 SVGIG (reference sequence). The J segment lost 0 bases and the V segment lost 4 bases, leaving 17 bases of the junction unmatched. CDR3 nucleotide sequence: TGTGCCTGGACCCCCTTCTCTCCGGGAGGGCCCAGCTCTGGGGCCAACGTCCTGACTTTC. This gives the protein CAWTPFSPGGPSSGANVLTF.

The rearrangement links TRBV10-3 to TRBJ2-7, with D perhaps TRBD1 (6 bases). V lost 10 bases and J 5 bases, leaving 21 bases between the germline ends. Germline V gene data show CDR1 as ENHRY and CDR2 as SYGVKD. CDR3 length: 14 residues. CDR3: CATMPGTYLNEQYF. The CDR3 bases are TGTGCCACCATGCCAGGGACATACCTAAACGAGCAGTACTTC.

V is TRBV9 and J is TRBJ2-2; 10 nucleotides match TRBD1. The CDR3 is 14 residues long. Per the germline V gene, CDR1 is SGDLS and CDR2 is YYNGEE. V trimming: 8 bases; J trimming: 5 bases; junction bases outside the gene matches: 6. CDR3 in DNA: TGTGCCAGTGGACAGGGGGGTGGTACCGGGGAGCTGTTTTTT. It yields the protein CASGQGGGTGELFF.

With regard to this clone: The identical CDR3 is also encoded by other nucleotide sequences in the sample. The rearrangement links TRBV7-9 to TRBJ2-5; 9 nucleotides agree with TRBD1. Germline assignment: CDR1 SEHNR and CDR2 FQNEAQ (reference sequence). The CDR3 consists of 14 residues. The V segment lost 1 base and the J segment 5 bases; nucleotides outside the gene matches: 2. CDR3: CASSLVGTGETQYF. The CDR3, as DNA: TGTGCCAGCAGCTTAGTAGGGACAGGGGAGACCCAGTACTTC.

The V call is TRBV4-1, the J call TRBJ2-7, with D possibly TRBD1 on 6 matching bases. Germline V gene data show CDR1 as MGHRA and CDR2 as YSYEKL. V lost 6 bases and J lost 0, with 24 bases in between. The CDR3 is 18 residues long. In DNA, the CDR3 is TGCGCCAGCAGTGAGTTGAGTTGGTGGGGGCCTCTCTCCTACGAGCAGTACTTC. Amino acids: CASSELSWWGPLSYEQYF.

The chain has TRBV19 and TRBJ2-1; D not certain. Germline V gene data show CDR1 as LNHDA and CDR2 as SQIVND (reference sequence). V lost 3 bases, J lost 8 bases, and 11 bases lay in between. CDR3 length: 13 residues. The CDR3 nucleotides are TGTGCCAGTAGTATTTATTCTCAAGATGAGCAGTTCTTC. Translation gives CASSIYSQDEQFF.

The chain has TRBV4-3 and TRBJ1-2; D gene uncertain. CDR3 length equals 15 residues. In germline, CDR1 is LGHNA, CDR2 YSLEER. With 4 bases removed from V and 4 bases from J, the gap between germline ends came to 16 bases. The CDR3 region has the DNA TGCGCCAGCAGCCCTGGAATCGATCGGCCCTATGGCTACACCTTC. Amino acid sequence: CASSPGIDRPYGYTF.

The chain has TRBV9 and TRBJ2-5, with TRBD2 matching over 9 bases. The CDR3 totals 16 residues. Germline V gene sequence: CDR1 SGDLS, CDR2 YYNGEE. Trimming cost V 3 bases and J 5 bases; bases outside gene matches: 11. In DNA form, the CDR3 reads TGTGCCAGCAGCGCAAAAACCGGGACTAGCTGGGAGACCCAGTACTTC. It translates to CASSAKTGTSWETQYF.

The J gene is TRBJ2-3, the V gene TRBV6-5; D gene uncertain. CDR1 MNHEY and CDR2 SVGAGI come from the germline V gene. Trimming left V 4 bases short and J 2 bases short, with 7 bases between. The CDR3 is made up of 13 amino acids. The CDR3 region has the DNA TGTGCCAGCAGTTTGGCAGCCACAGATACGCAGTATTTT. This codes for CASSLAATDTQYF.

V and J are TRBV6-4 and TRBJ2-2; unclear D gene. The length of the CDR3 is 13 residues. Trimming stripped 0 bases from V and 5 bases from J, with 4 bases between. Germline V lookup: CDR1 MRHNA, CDR2 SNTAGT. The CDR3 loop is CASSDSSTGELFF. CDR3 nucleotide sequence: TGTGCCAGCAGTGACTCTAGTACCGGGGAGCTGTTTTTT.

This clone was found once. The CDR3 DNA reads as TGTGCCAGCAGTCAGCAGGGGCTAGCGGCTTCTAGCACAGATACGCAGTATTTT. The encoded protein is CASSQQGLAASSTDTQYF. The chain is built from TRBV28 and TRBJ2-3, with D possibly matching TRBD2 (7 bases). The CDR3 is made up of 18 amino acids. From germline, CDR1 is MDHEN and CDR2 SYDVKM. V lost 5 bases, J lost 0 bases, and 21 bases lay in between.

The chain carries TRBV28 and TRBJ1-4; D is unclear. Germline lookup yields CDR1 MDHEN and CDR2 SYDVKM. The CDR3 runs to 14 residues. Trimming cost V 3 bases and J 5 bases, with 10 bases left between them. The CDR3 sequence: CASSFHGINEKLFF. CDR3 nucleotide sequence: TGTGCCAGCAGTTTTCACGGAATAAATGAAAAACTGTTTTTT.

The chain joins TRBV14 to TRBJ2-2; TRBD1 matches at 7 bases. J was trimmed by 0 bases and V by 1 base; bases with no gene match: 2. In germline, CDR1 is SGHDN, CDR2 FVKESK. This CDR3 contains 16 residues. CDR3 residues: CASSQGGTANTGELFF. CDR3 DNA sequence: TGTGCCAGCAGCCAAGGTGGGACAGCGAACACCGGGGAGCTGTTTTTT. Supplemented by reference TRBV14 and TRBJ2-2, the full variable domain reads EAGVTQFPSHSVIEKGQTVTLRCDPISGHDNLYWYRRVMGKEIKFLLHFVKESKQDESGMPNNRFLAERTGGTYSTLKVQPAELEDSGVYFCASSQGGTANTGELFFGEGSRLTVL.

The rearrangement joins TRBV5-6 to TRBJ1-4; 8 bases match TRBD1. Losses at the gene ends were 0 bases for V and 6 bases for J; bases not matched to a gene: 4. This CDR3 comprises 15 residues. Looked up from germline, CDR1 is SGHDT and CDR2 is YYEEEE. DNA of the CDR3: TGTGCCAGCAGCTTGGTGGGACAGGCGGATGAAAAACTGTTTTTT. This codes for CASSLVGQADEKLFF.

The rearrangement uses TRBV2 and TRBJ1-2; weak D call: TRBD1 (6 bases). Trimming removed 2 bases from V and 7 bases from J, with 17 bases in between. This CDR3 is built from 15 residues. Germline CDR1 SNHLY, CDR2 FYNNEI. This chain's CDR3 is CASSESQGINFGYTF. CDR3 DNA sequence: TGTGCCAGCAGTGAATCACAGGGAATTAATTTTGGCTACACCTTC. Full variable domain (remainder filled in from reference TRBV2 and TRBJ1-2): EPEVTQTPSHQVTQMGQEVILRCVPISNHLYFYWYRQILGQKVEFLVSFYNNEISEKSEIFDDQFSVERPDGSNFTLKIRSTKLEDSAMYFCASSESQGINFGYTFGSGTRLTVV.

The genes are TRBV9 and TRBJ2-1; the D gene is possibly TRBD1 (5 bases). There are 15 residues in the CDR3. Trimming shortened V by 4 bases and J by 2 bases, and 13 bases separated the two germline ends. Looked up from germline, CDR1 is SGDLS and CDR2 is YYNGEE. The CDR3 reads CASSPSGAPYNEQFF. The CDR3, as DNA: TGTGCCAGCAGCCCCAGTGGGGCCCCCTACAATGAGCAGTTCTTC. The whole variable domain, filled in from reference TRBV9 and TRBJ2-1, reads DSGVTQTPKHLITATGQRVTLRCSPRSGDLSVYWYQQSLDQGLQFLIQYYNGEERAKGNILERFSAQQFPDLHSELNLSSLELGDSALYFCASSPSGAPYNEQFFGPGTRLTVL.

V usage is TRBV19 and J usage is TRBJ2-7; TRBD1 is a possible D gene (5 bases). The V end lost 5 bases, the J end lost 4 bases, and 15 bases lay between the germline ends. Germline assignment: CDR1 LNHDA and CDR2 SQIVND (reference sequence). This CDR3 contains 14 residues. DNA for the CDR3: TGTGCCAGTAGTGTAGGAATGCAGGGTTACGAGCAGTACTTC. It translates to CASSVGMQGYEQYF.

This clone was found once. The chain carries TRBV19 and TRBJ2-7, with D uncertain. Germline CDR1 is LNHDA and CDR2 is SQIVND (reference sequence). V shed 0 bases and J shed 3 bases, with 12 bases lying between them. This CDR3 has 15 amino acids. In DNA, the CDR3 is TGTGCCAGTAGTATAGATCTAGGCCAAATCTACGAGCAGTACTTC. It yields the protein CASSIDLGQIYEQYF.

The rearrangement uses TRBV6-5 and TRBJ1-2; no clear D. V lost 5 bases and J lost 0, with 7 bases in between. The CDR3 runs to 13 residues. The V gene's germline CDR1 is MNHEY and CDR2 SVGAGI. The CDR3 coding sequence is TGTGCCAGCAGTCTTGCAACTAACTATGGCTACACCTTC. It translates to CASSLATNYGYTF.

The V call is TRBV29-1, the J call TRBJ2-3, with a tentative D call TRBD2 (6 bases). The CDR3 length is 14 residues. The V end was cut by 7 bases, the J end by 3 bases, with 17 bases between. The germline CDR1 and CDR2 sequences are SQVTM and ANQGSEA. The CDR3 here is CSAPLRERTDTQYF. DNA of the CDR3: TGCAGCGCTCCCCTCCGGGAGAGGACAGATACGCAGTATTTT.

This clone is medium-sized by share. The chain carries TRBV6-8 and TRBJ2-2; D not certain. Trimming cost V 2 bases and J 6 bases, with 1 base left between them. Germline values: CDR1 MNHGY, CDR2 SAAAGT. This CDR3 is 11 amino acids long. The CDR3 loop is CASSYPGELFF. CDR3 DNA sequence: TGTGCCAGCAGTTACCCCGGGGAGCTGTTTTTT.

The chain is built from TRBV7-2 and TRBJ2-1; 9 bases match TRBD2. Germline CDR1 is SGHTA and CDR2 is FQGNSA. The CDR3 length is 17 residues. J was trimmed by 6 bases and V by 3 bases; bases with no gene match: 12. This chain's CDR3 is CASSLRGGTVLPNEQFF. The CDR3 DNA reads as TGTGCCAGCAGCTTGCGGGGGGGAACCGTCCTACCCAATGAGCAGTTCTTC.

The J gene is TRBJ2-7, the V gene TRBV7-6; D is possibly TRBD1 (6 bases). Trimming removed 2 bases from V and 4 bases from J, with 12 bases in between. Germline CDR1 and CDR2: SGHVS and FNYEAQ. This CDR3 spans 14 amino acids. CDR3 protein: CASSLSDRPYEQYF. CDR3 nucleotides: TGTGCCAGCAGCTTATCGGACAGACCATACGAGCAGTACTTC. The full variable domain, in which reference TRBV7-6 and TRBJ2-7 provide the parts outside the CDR3, is GAGVSQSPRYKVTKRGQDVALRCDPISGHVSLYWYRQALGQGPEFLTYFNYEAQQDKSGLPNDRFSAERPEGSISTLTIQRTEQRDSAMYRCASSLSDRPYEQYFGPGTRLTVT.

The V and J genes are TRBV9 and TRBJ2-2; TRBD1 aligns across 7 bases. V shed 4 bases and J 1 base; nucleotides not matched to a gene: 4. CDR3 length: 15 amino acids. In germline, CDR1 is SGDLS, CDR2 YYNGEE. The CDR3 coding sequence is TGTGCCAGCAGCCCGAGGGGGCGGAACACCGGGGAGCTGTTTTTT. It encodes CASSPRGRNTGELFF.